A single sample is the source of the 16 T cell receptor beta chains below, sequenced in a study of blood T cells in healthy people across ages. A sample-barcoded 5' primer and a J-beta primer mix were used in a second PCR of roughly 7 to 11 cycles. TCRdb independently ran MiXCR on the 5' RACE reads; one entry per CDR3 protein. The sample carries approximately 1.5 million distinct CDR3 sequences, roughly a third recorded once. The sample comprised blood. The receptors stem from a woman aged 25 to 39 in good health.

This clonotype was seen a few times. This chain links TRBV29-1 with TRBJ1-2; D may be TRBD1 (6 bases). Trimming took 0 bases from V and 8 from J, leaving 16 bases between them. The CDR3 loop spans 14 amino acids. Germline CDR1 is SQVTM and CDR2 is ANQGSEA. The CDR3 region has the DNA TGCAGCGTTGAAGATCCCAGGGGACGGCAGGGCTACACCTTC. Its protein product is CSVEDPRGRQGYTF.

Remarks on this clonotype: At one end the junction does not follow the germline gene, possibly because of a read error. V gene TRBV7-3 combines with J gene TRBJ2-2, with 8 bases fitting TRBD2. This CDR3 contains 16 residues. Germline CDR1 is SGHTA and CDR2 is FQGTGA. The DNA for the CDR3 is TGTGTCAGCAGCTTAGCCAGCGGGGGAATCACCGGGGAGCTGTTTTTT. Encoded protein: CVSSLASGGITGELFF.

The genes are TRBV2 and TRBJ1-2, with D perhaps matching TRBD1 (5 bases). The CDR3 sequence is 15 residues long. Per the germline V gene, CDR1 is SNHLY and CDR2 is FYNNEI. V dropped 6 bases and J dropped 6 bases, with 20 bases sitting between them. The CDR3 DNA is TGTGCCAGCAGGGGGGTGGTTAAGGGCCAGGATGGCTACACCTTC. Its translation: CASRGVVKGQDGYTF.

This clonotype was found a few times. This chain connects TRBV6-1 to TRBJ2-7; the D gene is possibly TRBD1 (5 bases). Per the germline V gene, CDR1 is MNHNS and CDR2 is SASEGT. V was trimmed by 3 bases and J by 2 bases, leaving 17 bases between them. This CDR3 is built from 16 residues. The chain's CDR3 is CASSEVPLPGTYEQYF. The CDR3, as DNA: TGTGCCAGCAGTGAGGTCCCCCTCCCAGGGACCTACGAGCAGTACTTC.

This clonotype was seen a handful of times. J is TRBJ2-7 and V is TRBV4-1, with 8 bases lining up with TRBD2. This CDR3 comprises 16 residues. Germline CDR1 and CDR2: MGHRA and YSYEKL. With V trimmed by 4 bases and J by 0 bases, 8 bases remained unmatched. The CDR3 DNA reads TGCGCCAGCAGCCCGGGGGGGTACGCCAGCTCCTACGAGCAGTACTTC. Its translation is CASSPGGYASSYEQYF.

In this sample, this clonotype turned up a few times. The chain is built from TRBV6-6 and TRBJ2-7; D ambiguous. V was pared by 7 bases and J by 7 bases, with 23 bases between. CDR1 and CDR2 from the germline V gene are MNHNY and SVGAGI (reference sequence). This CDR3 contains 15 residues. CDR3 bases: TGTGCCAGCACCCTATCTACACCTGCAAACTCAGAGCAGTACTTC. It is translated as CASTLSTPANSEQYF.

This clonotype has a handful of counts. CDR3 in amino acids: CASSGTATSTDTQYF. CDR3 DNA: TGTGCCAGCAGCGGTACAGCAACTAGCACAGATACGCAGTATTTT. This chain links TRBV14 with TRBJ2-3; no definite D call. This CDR3 spans 15 amino acids. Germline assignment: CDR1 SGHDN and CDR2 FVKESK. V was pared by 5 bases and J by 0 bases, with 12 bases between. The full variable domain, rest sourced from reference TRBV14 and TRBJ2-3, is EAGVTQFPSHSVIEKGQTVTLRCDPISGHDNLYWYRRVMGKEIKFLLHFVKESKQDESGMPNNRFLAERTGGTYSTLKVQPAELEDSGVYFCASSGTATSTDTQYFGPGTRLTVL.

The rearrangement links TRBV7-8 to TRBJ2-5; TRBD2 aligns across 7 bases. This CDR3 has 15 residues. V lost 1 base, J lost 4 bases, and 6 bases stayed unmatched. Germline loops: CDR1 SGHVS, CDR2 FQNEAQ. CDR3 loop: CASSLVGGSVETQYF. DNA for the CDR3: TGTGCCAGCAGCTTAGTCGGCGGGAGTGTAGAGACCCAGTACTTC.

A remark on this clonotype: A much larger clone differs by one base, so this may be a read error. The CDR3 DNA reads TGCGCCAGCCCTCCGAGACCTCGTACAGCAGATACGCAGTATTTT. Its protein product is CASPPRPRTADTQYF. The V call is TRBV4-1, the J call TRBJ2-3; the D is unclear. The CDR3 has 15 residues. V was trimmed by 8 bases and J by 4 bases, leaving 19 bases between them. The germline V gene has CDR1 MGHRA and CDR2 YSYEKL.

This clonotype was picked up a small number of times. The gene calls are TRBV12-3 or TRBV12-4 and TRBJ1-2, with D perhaps matching TRBD1 (6 bases). The V end was cut by 3 bases, the J end by 8 bases, with 13 bases between. This CDR3 region has 13 residues. The CDR3 sequence is CASSFHRVEGYTF. As DNA, the CDR3 is TGTGCCAGCAGTTTCCACAGGGTCGAGGGCTACACCTTC.

This chain connects TRBV7-2 to TRBJ2-1, with a weak D call TRBD2 (6 bases). CDR1 is SGHTA and CDR2 is FQGNSA in the germline V gene. The CDR3 has 13 residues. Trimming took off 8 bases at V and 7 bases at J, with 15 bases between the two ends. For the CDR3, the DNA is TGTGCCAGCGGCTCTTCCGGGGGTAATGAGCAGTTCTTC. It encodes CASGSSGGNEQFF.

As DNA, the CDR3 is TGTGCCAGCAGCGTCCACAGGGGGCTGGCCACCGGGGAGCTGTTTTTT. This translates into CASSVHRGLATGELFF. The rearrangement uses TRBV9 and TRBJ2-2; 9 nucleotides line up with TRBD1. This CDR3 spans 16 amino acids. V lost 2 bases and J lost 4; bases outside the gene matches: 6. Germline V gives CDR1 SGDLS, CDR2 YYNGEE.

This clonotype came up once. V usage is TRBV30 and J usage is TRBJ1-5, with 11 bases matching TRBD1. V lost 7 bases and J lost 2; bases outside the gene matches: 19. Looked up from germline, CDR1 is GTSNPN and CDR2 is SVGIG (reference sequence). The CDR3 consists of 19 residues. CDR3 loop: CAYTTFVGTGGLGNQPQHF. The CDR3, as DNA: TGTGCCTATACGACCTTCGTGGGGACAGGGGGTTTAGGCAATCAGCCCCAGCATTTT.

V is TRBV12-3 or TRBV12-4 and J is TRBJ2-3; D is undetermined. V was clipped by 3 bases and J by 3 bases, with 13 bases between them. The CDR3 loop spans 15 amino acids. The CDR3 bases are TGTGCCAGCAGTTTCACCGGAAGGAGAACAGATACGCAGTATTTT. Translated: CASSFTGRRTDTQYF.

The chain employs TRBV12-3 or TRBV12-4 and TRBJ2-5, with D tentatively TRBD1 (6 bases). Matching the DNA end better, TRBJ2-7 makes the J call doubtful. The CDR3 consists of 14 residues. This CDR3 is CASTSTGFKDEQYF. CDR3 nucleotide sequence: TGTGCCAGCACCTCCACAGGGTTTAAAGACGAGCAGTACTTC.

This clonotype was recorded a few times. V usage is TRBV20-1 and J usage is TRBJ2-5, with D perhaps matching TRBD2 (7 bases). Germline V gene sequence: CDR1 DFQATT, CDR2 SNEGSKA (reference sequence). V lost 5 bases to trimming and J lost 5 bases, with 15 bases between them. This CDR3 is built from 13 residues. The CDR3 bases are TGCAGTGCTTACGGGGGGCCGCGGGAGACCCAGTACTTC. Its translation: CSAYGGPRETQYF.